This T cell receptor (beta chain) was observed in a study of T cell changes during pregnancy in multiple sclerosis. Trimming took off 5 bases at V and 9 bases at J, with 8 bases between the two ends. The CDR3 runs 12 residues. Germline assignment: CDR1 MNHEY and CDR2 SVGAGI. TCRdb's table, derived via immunoSEQ multiplex PCR, lists solely in-frame clones and lacks some. The profile shows some 38,000 clones, nearly 90% of them singletons. This sample comprised CD4+ T cells from peripheral blood mononuclear cells, obtained in the second trimester of pregnancy. V usage is TRBV6-5 and J usage is TRBJ1-6, with no clear D. The receptor comes from a female donor with multiple sclerosis, enrolled in a pregnancy study. CDR3 protein: CASSGPSSPLHF. The CDR3 bases are TGTGCCAGCAGTGGGCCGTCTTCACCCCTCCACTTT.